This is a list of T cell receptor beta chains from one sample in a study of T cells after somatic rescue of genetic block. Assay: immunoSEQ multiplex PCR; the TCRdb copy retains only in-frame clones and omits some. The profile shows 110,000 or so clones, around 90% of them singletons. Sequenced sample: peripheral blood mononuclear cells (PBMCs). The receptors come from a woman between 18 and 29 years old. Each CDR3 is given with its conserved first and last residue. Fields, in order: clone size, CDR3 length, V gene, D gene, J gene, CDR3 protein, CDR3 DNA. A D gene is named only where the DNA matches it firmly. A row's size may be missing; if present it is once, few, many or a size class.

clone size: once; CDR3 length: 14; V gene: TRBV6-6; D gene: TRBD1; J gene: TRBJ1-1; CDR3 protein: CASTRTGVETEAFF; CDR3 DNA: TGTGCCAGCACACGGACAGGGGTTGAGACTGAAGCTTTCTTT
clone size: NA; CDR3 length: 13; V gene: TRBV4-3; D gene: NA; J gene: TRBJ2-4; CDR3 protein: CASSQGAGNIQYF; CDR3 DNA: TGCGCCAGCAGCCAAGGGGCGGGAAACATTCAGTACTTC
clone size: NA; CDR3 length: 13; V gene: TRBV19; D gene: NA; J gene: TRBJ1-1; CDR3 protein: CASSVQVNTEAFF; CDR3 DNA: TGTGCCAGTAGTGTCCAGGTGAACACTGAAGCTTTCTTT
clone size: NA; CDR3 length: 16; V gene: TRBV11-2; D gene: NA; J gene: TRBJ2-1; CDR3 protein: CASSRSWGREDNEQFF; CDR3 DNA: TGTGCCAGCAGCCGATCTTGGGGTAGAGAAGACAATGAGCAGTTCTTC
clone size: NA; CDR3 length: 15; V gene: TRBV30; D gene: TRBD1; J gene: TRBJ2-3; CDR3 protein: CAWSSDRGLADTQYF; CDR3 DNA: TGTGCCTGGAGTTCGGACAGGGGGCTCGCGGATACGCAGTATTTT
clone size: NA; CDR3 length: 14; V gene: TRBV7-6; D gene: NA; J gene: TRBJ2-7; CDR3 protein: CASSLAILGYEQYF; CDR3 DNA: TGTGCCAGCAGCCTCGCAATATTAGGGTACGAGCAGTACTTC
clone size: NA; CDR3 length: 12; V gene: TRBV30; D gene: NA; J gene: TRBJ1-1; CDR3 protein: CAWGPRNTEAFF; CDR3 DNA: TGTGCCTGGGGGCCAAGGAACACTGAAGCTTTCTTT
clone size: NA; CDR3 length: 14; V gene: TRBV7-9; D gene: NA; J gene: TRBJ2-3; CDR3 protein: CASSPGGDTDTQYF; CDR3 DNA: TGTGCCAGCAGCCCAGGGGGGGACACAGATACGCAGTATTTT
clone size: NA; CDR3 length: 12; V gene: TRBV6-6; D gene: NA; J gene: TRBJ1-2; CDR3 protein: CATGGGNYGYTF; CDR3 DNA: TGTGCCACAGGTGGGGGTAACTATGGCTACACCTTC
clone size: once; CDR3 length: 13; V gene: TRBV2; D gene: NA; J gene: TRBJ1-2; CDR3 protein: CASKERQTNGYTF; CDR3 DNA: TGTGCCAGCAAGGAGAGACAGACCAATGGCTACACCTTC
clone size: NA; CDR3 length: 18; V gene: TRBV5-1; D gene: NA; J gene: TRBJ2-2; CDR3 protein: CASSLWEGQRPNTGELFF; CDR3 DNA: TGCGCCAGCAGCTTGTGGGAAGGACAAAGACCGAACACCGGGGAGCTGTTTTTT
clone size: NA; CDR3 length: 13; V gene: TRBV19; D gene: NA; J gene: TRBJ1-2; CDR3 protein: CASSIGTSYGYTF; CDR3 DNA: TGTGCCAGTAGTATAGGGACATCCTATGGCTACACCTTC
clone size: once; CDR3 length: 11; V gene: TRBV5-6; D gene: TRBD1; J gene: TRBJ1-2; CDR3 protein: CASSFGDRVTF; CDR3 DNA: TGTGCCAGCAGCTTCGGGGACAGGGTCACCTTC
clone size: NA; CDR3 length: 14; V gene: TRBV27; D gene: NA; J gene: TRBJ1-1; CDR3 protein: CASSLLDGRGEAFF; CDR3 DNA: TGTGCCAGCAGTTTATTAGATGGCAGGGGAGAAGCTTTCTTT
clone size: once; CDR3 length: 16; V gene: TRBV11-1; D gene: NA; J gene: TRBJ2-1; CDR3 protein: CASNFGQRSSYNEQFF; CDR3 DNA: TGTGCCAGCAACTTCGGACAGCGGAGCTCCTACAATGAGCAGTTCTTC
clone size: NA; CDR3 length: 15; V gene: TRBV15; D gene: NA; J gene: TRBJ2-3; CDR3 protein: CATSREDLATDTQYF; CDR3 DNA: TGTGCCACCAGCAGAGAAGACCTAGCGACAGATACGCAGTATTTT
clone size: few; CDR3 length: 12; V gene: TRBV30; D gene: NA; J gene: TRBJ1-5; CDR3 protein: CAFRGDNQPQHF; CDR3 DNA: TGTGCCTTTAGGGGGGACAATCAGCCCCAGCATTTT
clone size: NA; CDR3 length: 13; V gene: TRBV7-2; D gene: NA; J gene: TRBJ2-7; CDR3 protein: CASSLQGTDEQYF; CDR3 DNA: TGTGCCAGCAGCTTACAGGGGACGGACGAGCAGTACTTC
clone size: NA; CDR3 length: 15; V gene: TRBV5-4; D gene: NA; J gene: TRBJ2-5; CDR3 protein: CASSLGPGLIETQYF; CDR3 DNA: TGTGCCAGCAGCTTAGGGCCAGGGCTTATCGAGACCCAGTACTTC
clone size: NA; CDR3 length: 14; V gene: TRBV6-5; D gene: TRBD1; J gene: TRBJ1-4; CDR3 protein: CASSQDRGREKLFF; CDR3 DNA: TGTGCCAGCAGTCAAGACAGGGGGCGTGAAAAACTGTTTTTT
clone size: NA; CDR3 length: 16; V gene: TRBV18; D gene: NA; J gene: TRBJ1-1; CDR3 protein: CASSPRGQALGTEAFF; CDR3 DNA: TGTGCCAGCTCACCACGCGGGCAGGCCTTGGGCACTGAAGCTTTCTTT
clone size: NA; CDR3 length: 16; V gene: TRBV27; D gene: NA; J gene: TRBJ2-1; CDR3 protein: CASSQTGVQTYNEQFF; CDR3 DNA: TGTGCCAGCAGCCAGACAGGAGTGCAAACCTACAATGAGCAGTTCTTC